This T cell receptor (beta chain) is drawn from a study of persistence of HIV-infected CD4 T cells. Lysates of CMV-infected fibroblasts at 8 to 10 ug/mL stimulated these cells. CD4+ T cells upregulating both CD40 ligand and CD69 were sorted as responding cells. Donors had CD4+ T cell counts above 400 cells/uL and were CMV-seropositive. Before stimulation, PBMCs underwent CD8+ T cell depletion. The libraries were made with immunoSEQ version 4 in survey mode. Measured with immunoSEQ multiplex PCR; TCRdb has only the in-frame clones, and not every one. In the table there are about 16,000 clones, approximately 64% of which are singletons. Notes on this clone: Its antigen is not known.

The CDR3 has 13 amino acids. CDR1 is GTSNPN, CDR2 SVGIG, per germline (reference sequence). V lost 0 bases and J lost 0, with 5 bases in between. The sequencing here drew on CD4+ T cells sorted from PBMCs after roughly 19-hour stimulation, taken from a patient who received antiretroviral therapy. The gene calls are TRBV30 and TRBJ1-1; no reliable D call. The origin of this receptor is an adult woman with HIV who was CMV-seropositive. CDR3 residues: CAWSVNVNTEAFF. The CDR3 coding sequence is TGTGCCTGGAGTGTAAATGTGAACACTGAAGCTTTCTTT.